The 18 T cell receptor beta chains in this list originate from one sample, sequenced in a study of technical replicates of blood from a few donors. The method was immunoSEQ multiplex PCR; TCRdb's version includes in-frame clones alone and lacks a portion of them. Of around 62,000 clones listed, about 98% were seen once; the top ten hold roughly 0.15%. Sequencing was done on a sample of T cells isolated from PBMCs. These receptors were taken from a human donor in good health.

The gene calls are TRBV30 and TRBJ2-5, with 12 bases matching TRBD1. CDR3 length: 15 residues. Germline-derived CDR1 and CDR2 are GTSNPN and SVGIG (reference sequence). V lost 3 bases, J lost 5 bases, and 7 bases stayed unmatched. The CDR3: CAWSPGQGAVETQYF. In DNA, the CDR3 is TGTGCCTGGAGCCCGGGACAGGGGGCGGTGGAGACCCAGTACTTC.

J is TRBJ2-7 and V is TRBV30; 13 nucleotides align to TRBD2. Germline CDR1 and CDR2: GTSNPN and SVGIG (reference sequence). The CDR3 consists of 17 residues. The junction had 9 bases not matched to a gene; V was cut back by 0 bases and J by 4 bases. DNA of the CDR3: TGTGCCTGGAGTGTAAAGACTAGCGGGAGGAACGGGTACGAGCAGTACTTC. Its protein product is CAWSVKTSGRNGYEQYF.

This chain uses TRBV2 with TRBJ1-2; 9 nucleotides align to TRBD1. V gave up 5 bases and J gave up 4 bases; unmatched junction bases: 5. The CDR3 contains 14 residues. Germline V CDR1 and CDR2: SNHLY, FYNNEI. The CDR3 sequence: CASSPRQGGYGYTF. CDR3 sequence (DNA): TGTGCCAGCAGTCCTCGACAGGGGGGCTATGGCTACACCTTC.

V usage is TRBV29-1 and J usage is TRBJ1-1; TRBD1 agrees at 7 bases. This CDR3 has 14 residues. Germline loops: CDR1 SQVTM, CDR2 ANQGSEA. The J segment lost 2 bases and the V segment lost 5 bases, leaving 8 bases of the junction unmatched. As DNA, the CDR3 is TGCAGCGTTCGCCGGGACAGACAAAACACTGAAGCTTTCTTT. Translation gives CSVRRDRQNTEAFF.

The chain is built from TRBV19 and TRBJ2-7, with TRBD2 matching over 8 bases. The ends lost 5 bases at V and 2 bases at J; junction bases unmatched: 2. Germline CDR1 LNHDA, CDR2 SQIVND (reference sequence). The CDR3 spans 13 residues. CDR3 nucleotides: TGTGCCAGTAGTCCCGGGGGGGCCTACGAGCAGTACTTC. It specifies CASSPGGAYEQYF. Full variable domain (outside the CDR3, taken from reference TRBV19 and TRBJ2-7): DGGITQSPKYLFRKEGQNVTLSCEQNLNHDAMYWYRQDPGQGLRLIYYSQIVNDFQKGDIAEGYSVSREKKESFPLTVTSAQKNPTAFYLCASSPGGAYEQYFGPGTRLTVT.

This chain connects TRBV27 to TRBJ1-2; D is ambiguous. The V end lost 8 bases, the J end lost 3 bases, and 13 bases lay between the germline ends. From germline, CDR1 is MNHEY and CDR2 SMNVEV (reference sequence). This CDR3 contains 13 residues. In DNA, the CDR3 is TGTGCCAGCGGCCAAGGCGGGTACTATGGCTACACCTTC. Its protein is CASGQGGYYGYTF.

The V call is TRBV5-1, the J call TRBJ2-1, with TRBD2 identical over 8 bases. The CDR3 loop spans 14 amino acids. With V trimmed by 2 bases and J by 7 bases, 5 bases remained unmatched. Germline CDR1 and CDR2: SGHRS and YFSETQ. For the CDR3, the DNA is TGCGCCAGCAGCTTTAGCGGGATGTTGAATGAGCAGTTCTTC. Translation: CASSFSGMLNEQFF.

The J gene is TRBJ2-1, the V gene TRBV2; tentatively, D is TRBD1 (6 bases). Germline-derived CDR1 and CDR2 are SNHLY and FYNNEI. The CDR3 contains 14 residues. With 6 bases removed from V and 0 bases from J, the gap between germline ends came to 9 bases. CDR3: CASSPRGSYNEQFF. DNA for the CDR3: TGTGCCAGCAGCCCCAGGGGCTCCTACAATGAGCAGTTCTTC.

This chain uses TRBV13 with TRBJ1-6; 7 bases fit TRBD1. Germline-derived CDR1 and CDR2 are PRHDT and FYEKMQ (reference sequence). The CDR3 has 14 amino acids. V shed 6 bases, J shed 10 bases, and the junction held 9 bases outside the gene matches. The CDR3, as DNA: TGTGCCAGCAGGGCGACAGGGTGGACGTCACCCCTCCACTTT. Translating gives CASRATGWTSPLHF.

The J gene is TRBJ2-1, the V gene TRBV6-6, with 8 bases fitting TRBD2. The junction had 7 bases not matched to a gene; V was cut back by 5 bases and J by 1 base. Germline V gene sequence: CDR1 MNHNY, CDR2 SVGAGI (reference sequence). The CDR3 is 16 residues long. CDR3 sequence reads: CASSTLSGASYNEQFF. The CDR3 DNA sequence: TGTGCCAGCAGTACCCTTAGCGGGGCTTCCTACAATGAGCAGTTCTTC.

V usage is TRBV19 and J usage is TRBJ2-5; tentative D call: TRBD2 (5 bases). The CDR3 is 14 amino acids. Germline V gives CDR1 LNHDA, CDR2 SQIVND (reference sequence). The V end was cut by 8 bases, the J end by 2 bases, with 15 bases between. CDR3 in amino acids: CASPRRAPQETQYF. The CDR3 DNA is TGTGCCAGTCCCAGGCGGGCCCCACAAGAGACCCAGTACTTC.

The chain employs TRBV4-1 and TRBJ2-7, with 9 nucleotides matching TRBD2. This CDR3 has 16 residues. The germline V gene has CDR1 MGHRA and CDR2 YSYEKL. Unmatched junction bases numbered 9, after V lost 3 bases and J lost 3 bases. The CDR3 DNA follows: TGCGCCAGCAGCCAGGAGACTAGCGGCGAGAGCTACGAGCAGTACTTC. Its translation is CASSQETSGESYEQYF.

This chain connects TRBV10-1 to TRBJ1-2, with D possibly TRBD1 on 5 matching bases. V was shortened by 0 bases and J by 3 bases, with 11 bases between the two germline ends. CDR1 is WNHNN and CDR2 is SYGVQD in the germline V gene (reference sequence). The CDR3 is 15 amino acids. This chain's CDR3 is CASSESAGRDYGYTF. The CDR3 DNA sequence: TGCGCCAGCAGTGAGTCGGCGGGACGGGACTATGGCTACACCTTC.

The J gene is TRBJ2-5, the V gene TRBV20-1; D is unresolved. Germline CDR1 reads DFQATT; CDR2 reads SNEGSKA (reference sequence). The length of the CDR3 is 11 residues. Trimming shortened V by 6 bases and J by 5 bases, and 10 bases separated the two germline ends. CDR3 region: CSATVAETQYF. The CDR3 DNA follows: TGCAGTGCCACTGTCGCGGAGACCCAGTACTTC.

The chain links TRBV5-1 to TRBJ1-5; 11 nucleotides align to TRBD1. In germline, CDR1 is SGHRS, CDR2 YFSETQ. This CDR3 contains 16 residues. Trimming cost V 4 bases and J 4 bases; bases outside gene matches: 7. CDR3: CASSPGTGGPNQPQHF. CDR3 in DNA: TGCGCCAGCAGCCCTGGGACAGGGGGACCGAATCAGCCCCAGCATTTT. The full variable domain, rest sourced from reference TRBV5-1 and TRBJ1-5, is KAGVTQTPRYLIKTRGQQVTLSCSPISGHRSVSWYQQTPGQGLQFLFEYFSETQRNKGNFPGRFSGRQFSNSRSEMNVSTLELGDSALYLCASSPGTGGPNQPQHFGDGTRLSIL.

The V call is TRBV2, the J call TRBJ1-3; 10 nucleotides match TRBD1. Germline V lookup: CDR1 SNHLY, CDR2 FYNNEI. Unmatched junction bases numbered 10, after V lost 8 bases and J lost 9 bases. CDR3 length equals 14 residues. The CDR3 DNA reads TGTGCCAGCCAAGCGACAGGGGGCGATGGCACCATATATTTT. Encoded protein: CASQATGGDGTIYF.

The chain recombines TRBV10-1 with TRBJ1-2; 7 bases agree with TRBD1. Germline CDR1 and CDR2: WNHNN and SYGVQD (reference sequence). The length of the CDR3 is 13 residues. The J segment lost 2 bases and the V segment lost 7 bases, leaving 4 bases of the junction unmatched. The CDR3 region is CASTWDRNYGYTF. CDR3 in DNA: TGCGCCAGCACCTGGGACAGAAACTATGGCTACACCTTC.

This chain joins TRBV9 and TRBJ2-7; 7 bases map to TRBD1. This CDR3 has 14 residues. V shed 3 bases, J shed 2 bases, and the junction held 5 bases outside the gene matches. Germline-derived CDR1 and CDR2 are SGDLS and YYNGEE. The CDR3 nucleotides read TGTGCCAGCAGCGCGGGGACAGCGACCTACGAGCAGTACTTC. It specifies CASSAGTATYEQYF. Full variable domain (outside the CDR3, taken from reference TRBV9 and TRBJ2-7): DSGVTQTPKHLITATGQRVTLRCSPRSGDLSVYWYQQSLDQGLQFLIQYYNGEERAKGNILERFSAQQFPDLHSELNLSSLELGDSALYFCASSAGTATYEQYFGPGTRLTVT.